This TCR beta chain was sequenced during a study of T cell changes during pregnancy in multiple sclerosis. Generated by immunoSEQ multiplex PCR, the TCRdb table keeps only in-frame clones and is missing some. Here the sample spans nearly 40,000 clones, around nine tenths being singletons. Germline CDR1 and CDR2: LNHDA and SQIVND (reference sequence). There are 15 residues in the CDR3. The germline V and J ends were trimmed by 3 bases and 2 bases, with 13 bases remaining between them. The chain recombines TRBV19 with TRBJ1-1, with D unclear. The sequence was collected from a female donor with multiple sclerosis, enrolled in a pregnancy study. The source was CD4+ T cells from peripheral blood mononuclear cells, collected before pregnancy. The CDR3 loop is CASSIMRASNTEAFF. The CDR3 region has the DNA TGTGCCAGTAGTATTATGCGGGCTTCAAACACTGAAGCTTTCTTT.